This T cell receptor (beta chain) derives from a study of cytomegalovirus exposure and HLA in healthy donors (dated 2017 in TCRdb). Looking at the study overall: In an earlier analysis of 587 of the donors, about 270 Gb of sequence data and 95 million to 130 million unique TCR beta sequences from 150 million to 200 million T cells were reported. About 280 gigabases of sequencing data and roughly 90 million unique TCR sequences were included in an early release covering over 600 HLA-typed donors. Among the roughly 400 genotyped donors, 75% to 90% belonged to the genetic ancestry cluster associated with self-reported Caucasian donors. The study aimed to test whether cataloging public T cell receptors could reveal signatures of past pathogen exposure. Using immunosequencing, the study profiled T cell repertoires from some 670 subjects and related those repertoires to cytomegalovirus serostatus. Along with the roughly 670-subject first cohort, a separate validation cohort of 120 different subjects was used. High-throughput TCR immunosequencing, statistical association of individual TCRs with disease status, and machine learning were combined to predict cytomegalovirus infection status. To study patterns of TCR occurrence, a later analysis re-analyzed previously published TCR beta repertoires from 550 to 800 donors and added high-resolution HLA genotyping. In the later analysis, no new phenotypic data were used to find candidate immune exposures; instead, reliance was placed on TCR beta sequences and their occurrence across donors. An earlier analysis of 587 of the donors used high-throughput TCR beta sequencing to judge whether each TCR beta V gene segment behaved as functional or pseudogenic. Donor age, sex, ethnicity and CMV serostatus were compiled alongside the repertoire data. In a later genetic analysis, genome-wide SNP genotypes for about 55% of the roughly 700 donors were used, and that subset was treated as a discovery cohort. All discovery cohort repertoires had been generated on a single sequencing platform. Class I and class II HLA loci were covered by the typing at four-digit resolution. Typing coverage differed by locus: A, B, C, DRB1 and DQB1 were typed in roughly 620-630 donors, DQA1 in 500 to 550, DPA1 in 600 to 610, and DPB1 in approximately 450. Roughly five DR-DQ haplotypes were treated as single units for association and clustering because of strong linkage in the cohort. On average, roughly 250,000 unique TCR beta nucleotide sequences were sequenced per donor among 398 genotyped donors of the cohort, with roughly 20% of those sequences being non-productive. General conclusions and limits of the study: In a later analysis, HLA-associated TCR beta chains showed more clonal expansion and lower generation probabilities than non-associated chains that were equally common. The study gave a list of under 200 TCR beta chains associated with cytomegalovirus. Assigning TCR associations to individual alleles was difficult when HLA alleles, especially DR and DQ, strongly co-occurred. A further reported finding was that TCR beta sequences accurately predicted the HLA-A and HLA-B alleles for most subjects in the first cohort. Because counts were too low, about 18 rarely observed V segments, including chromosome 9 orphons, were excluded from the earlier analysis of several hundred of the donors. The authors suggested that the approach could potentially be extended to other disease states and immunological phenotypes. The classifier was reported to diagnose cytomegalovirus status with high specificity and sensitivity in both the original and validation cohorts. A later genetic analysis reported fewer N-insertions in productive TCRs among donors in an Asian-associated ancestry cluster than the roughly 700-donor mean. The only immune exposure information available for the cohort was CMV serostatus. The presence/absence analyses assumed that sequencing depth was roughly uniform across donors, and that assumption may not be true. The cohort was sequenced for TCR beta chains only, and without alpha or paired-chain data the features that could be detected were limited. A later genetic analysis associated a missense DCLRE1C variant with V-gene and J-gene trimming of TCR beta chains, and an independent cohort replicated the association. The sequencing pipeline was judged likely to have produced a cluster of highly shared sequence variants as a technical artifact. Several of the top co-occurrence clusters appeared to be linked to parvovirus B19, influenza, CMV and Epstein-Barr virus, according to a later analysis. A later analysis found that most CMV-associated TCR beta chains appeared HLA-restricted, with HLA associations seemingly driven largely by CMV exposure. In vitro tests confirmed that a few of the cytomegalovirus-associated TCR beta chains recognize cytomegalovirus antigens. Correlated functional status among segregating V segments might be attributable to linkage disequilibrium, but an unknown experimental factor could not be ruled out. An earlier analysis of around 600 of the donors showed that most TCR beta V segments appeared in productive rearrangements either about 87% or about 30% of the time, which broadly matched IMGT annotations. While some public TCRs were present in many individuals, most TCR sequences turned up only very rarely across donors. A later analysis found that TCR association rates varied across HLA loci, with DRB1 alleles showing the most associated TCRs and HLA-C alleles the fewest. At a false discovery rate of 0.05, a later analysis linked about 16,000 TCR beta sequences to specific HLA alleles. Because some donors lacked HLA typing at each locus, the association tests relied only on the typed subset. Because the 87-base-pair reads could not distinguish some IMGT-functional V segments, including TRBV6-2 and TRBV6-3, those segments were excluded.

The cohort comprised more than 550 healthy bone marrow donors. At the time of sampling, all cohort members were nominally healthy, though unrecorded immune exposures were likely present. The donor was CMV seropositive and was included in the group of 250 to 300 seropositive cohort members. A peripheral blood sample was collected from each donor, and TCR beta sequencing was performed on peripheral blood mononuclear cells. The Qiagen DNeasy Blood Extraction Kit was used to extract genomic DNA from the blood cell samples. The germline V gene specifies LGHNA as CDR1 and YSLEER as CDR2. The CDR3 runs 16 amino acids, cysteine and phenylalanine included. Of the read, only the CDR3 DNA is kept; its 48 bases are in frame from base 1. The germline V end is reduced by 0 bases and the J end by 6 bases; junction bases left unmatched: 6. Remarks on this clone: No antigen is known for it. The sample holds no much larger clone one base away, and base qualities are not on file.

Library preparation used the immunoSEQ multiplex PCR assay. The multiplex PCR relied on a mix of 60 forward primers for TCR Vbeta segments and 13 reverse primers for TCR Jbeta segments. Amplification of the CDR3 region of rearranged TCR beta genes was performed with a multiplex PCR assay on genomic DNA. Amplified TCR beta libraries were sequenced as 87-base-pair reads on the Illumina HiSeq System. Processing in the source paper ran as follows. A later analysis tallied around 80 million unique TCR beta chains across the approximately 670 repertoires, and around 9.9 million of those chains were shared by two or more donors. Raw reads were error-corrected and collapsed into unique sequences by a nearest-neighbor algorithm in which closely related sequences were merged to remove PCR and sequencing errors. To assign V, D and J gene segments, CDR3 sequences were aligned to IMGT reference sequences. For a sequence to be retained, a match of at least six nucleotides to both a V gene segment and a J gene segment was required. Rearrangements were classified as productive when the CDR3 lacked stop codons and remained in frame with V and J, and all other rearrangements were classified as non-productive. CDR3 was defined according to IMGT convention as the region running from the second conserved V-encoded cysteine to the conserved J-encoded phenylalanine. Sequences without an unambiguous match to a single V gene segment were excluded from the earlier analysis of a few hundred of the donors. In an earlier analysis of approximately 590 of the donors, a V segment was called functional when productive rearrangements were above 56.7%, and segregating when the standard deviation between donors exceeded 5%. To diagnose cytomegalovirus status from the catalog of TCR beta chain sequences, a statistical classification framework was built. In a later analysis, TCR nucleotide sequences were compared against IMGT/GENE-DB human TR gene sequences so that V and J genes could be assigned. Using the TCRdist pipeline, a later analysis assigned CDR3 sequences along with most-parsimonious VDJ recombination scenarios. In a later analysis, each TCR beta chain was defined by its CDR3 amino acid sequence together with its V-gene family, and reads lacking a unique V-gene family were excluded. As a way to deal with suspected cross-contamination and a sequencing artifact, a later analysis dropped 450 to 700 nucleotide sequences that were highly shared and had low generation probability. For each public chain, a later analysis derived a clonal expansion index from normalized ranks of inferred template counts within each repertoire. Generation probabilities in a later analysis came from a VDJ recombination model fitted to out-of-frame rearrangements, and those results were checked against IGoR. Hypergeometric tests were used in a later analysis to score TCR-TCR, TCR-HLA and TCR-CMV co-occurrence, with a repertoire-size bias correction applied to the TCR pairs. A later analysis estimated false discovery rates by permuting HLA or CMV assignments 20 times. In a later analysis, co-occurring TCRs were grouped using DBSCAN, and TCRdist sequence similarity was added for clustering within HLA-allele-positive subsets. Repertoires with fewer than 30,000 or more than 120,000 public chains were left out of co-occurrence clustering, as were five repertoires with anomalous nucleotide sharing. Entries here come from immuneACCESS through TCRdb and include only in-frame sequences with V and J called. Some clones fail to appear in such tables; in the studies checked, an unresolved V gene covers under half of the shortfall, and the cause of the remainder is unknown. V, J and clone size derive from that table, while D and trimming were established from the DNA sequence. In this sample the table shows about 190,000 clones, 77% of which occur a single time. Approximately 2.1% of the sample belongs to the ten largest clones.

The V and J genes are TRBV4-3 and TRBJ2-4, with TRBD1 matching 9 junction bases. The sample comprised PBMCs. The source is a woman in her 30s in good health and CMV-seropositive. The CDR3 loop reads CASSQDLRDRANIQYF. The sequenced DNA: TGCGCCAGCAGCCAAGATCTTAGGGACAGGGCAAACATTCAGTACTTC.